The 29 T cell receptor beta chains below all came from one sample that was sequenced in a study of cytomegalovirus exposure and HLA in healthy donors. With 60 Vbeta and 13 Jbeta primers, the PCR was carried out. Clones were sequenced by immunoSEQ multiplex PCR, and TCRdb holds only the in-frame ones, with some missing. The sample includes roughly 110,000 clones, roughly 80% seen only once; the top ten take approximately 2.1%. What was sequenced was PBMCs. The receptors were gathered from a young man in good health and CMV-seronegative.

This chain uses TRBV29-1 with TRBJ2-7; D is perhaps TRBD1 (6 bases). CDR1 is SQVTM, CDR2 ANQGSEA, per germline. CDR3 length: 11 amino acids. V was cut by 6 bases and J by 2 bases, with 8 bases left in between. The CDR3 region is CSVGTPYEQYF. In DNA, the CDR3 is TGCAGCGTGGGGACACCCTACGAGCAGTACTTC.

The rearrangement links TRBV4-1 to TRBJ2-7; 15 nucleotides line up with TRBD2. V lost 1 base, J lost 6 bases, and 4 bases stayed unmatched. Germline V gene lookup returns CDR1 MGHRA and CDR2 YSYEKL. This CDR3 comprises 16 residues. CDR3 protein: CASSQVGLAGGSEQYF. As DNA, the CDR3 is TGCGCCAGCAGCCAAGTCGGACTAGCGGGAGGGTCCGAGCAGTACTTC.

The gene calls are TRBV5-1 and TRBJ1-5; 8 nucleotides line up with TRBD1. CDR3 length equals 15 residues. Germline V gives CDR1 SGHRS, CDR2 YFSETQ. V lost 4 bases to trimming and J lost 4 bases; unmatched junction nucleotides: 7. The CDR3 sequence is CASSIWTGPNQPQHF. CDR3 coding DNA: TGCGCCAGCAGCATTTGGACAGGGCCAAATCAGCCCCAGCATTTT.

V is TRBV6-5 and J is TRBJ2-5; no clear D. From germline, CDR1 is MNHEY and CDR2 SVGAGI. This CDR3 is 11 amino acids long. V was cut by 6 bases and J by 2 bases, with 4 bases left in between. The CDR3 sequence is CASRTQETQYF. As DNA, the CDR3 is TGTGCCAGCAGGACTCAAGAGACCCAGTACTTC.

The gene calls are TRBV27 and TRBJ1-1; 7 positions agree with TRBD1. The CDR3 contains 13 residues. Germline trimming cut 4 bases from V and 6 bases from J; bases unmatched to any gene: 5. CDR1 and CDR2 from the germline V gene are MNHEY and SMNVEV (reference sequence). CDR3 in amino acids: CASSSGGYPEAFF. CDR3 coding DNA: TGTGCCAGCAGTTCAGGGGGATACCCTGAAGCTTTCTTT.

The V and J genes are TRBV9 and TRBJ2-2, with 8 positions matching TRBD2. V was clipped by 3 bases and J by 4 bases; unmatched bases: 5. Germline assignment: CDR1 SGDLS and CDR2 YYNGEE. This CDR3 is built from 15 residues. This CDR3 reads CASSGREGLTGELFF. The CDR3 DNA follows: TGTGCCAGCAGCGGTCGGGAGGGCCTCACCGGGGAGCTGTTTTTT.

CDR3 sequence (DNA): TGCGCCACCCTGGCTAGCGGCTACGAGCAGTACTTC. As protein: CATLASGYEQYF. The chain has TRBV10-2 and TRBJ2-7; 7 nucleotides line up with TRBD2. Germline values: CDR1 WSHSY, CDR2 SAAADI. With V trimmed by 10 bases and J by 3 bases, 6 bases remained unmatched. The CDR3 runs to 12 residues.

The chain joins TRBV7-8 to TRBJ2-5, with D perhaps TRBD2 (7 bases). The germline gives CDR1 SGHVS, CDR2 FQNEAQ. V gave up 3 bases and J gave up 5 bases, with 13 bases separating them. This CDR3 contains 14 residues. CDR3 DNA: TGTGCCAGCAGCTTTGGGGGGCGGGAGGAGACCCAGTACTTC. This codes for CASSFGGREETQYF.

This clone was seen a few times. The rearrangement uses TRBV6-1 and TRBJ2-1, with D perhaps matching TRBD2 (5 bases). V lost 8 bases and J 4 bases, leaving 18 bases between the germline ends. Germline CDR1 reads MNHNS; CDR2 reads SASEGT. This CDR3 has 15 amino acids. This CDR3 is CASGGLSGGYNEQFF. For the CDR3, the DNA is TGTGCCAGCGGAGGCTTATCTGGCGGTTACAATGAGCAGTTCTTC.

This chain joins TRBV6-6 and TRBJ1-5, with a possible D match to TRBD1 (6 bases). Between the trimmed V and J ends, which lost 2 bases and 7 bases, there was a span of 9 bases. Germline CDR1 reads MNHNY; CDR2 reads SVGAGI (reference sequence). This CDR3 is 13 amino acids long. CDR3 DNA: TGTGCCAGCAGTTACGGGGGCTTCCAGCCCCAGCATTTT. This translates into CASSYGGFQPQHF.

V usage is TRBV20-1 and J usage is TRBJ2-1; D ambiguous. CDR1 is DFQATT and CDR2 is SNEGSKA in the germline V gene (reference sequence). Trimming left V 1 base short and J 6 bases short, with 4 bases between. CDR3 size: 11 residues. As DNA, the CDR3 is TGCAGTGCTAGAGTCCGCAATGAGCAGTTCTTC. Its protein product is CSARVRNEQFF.

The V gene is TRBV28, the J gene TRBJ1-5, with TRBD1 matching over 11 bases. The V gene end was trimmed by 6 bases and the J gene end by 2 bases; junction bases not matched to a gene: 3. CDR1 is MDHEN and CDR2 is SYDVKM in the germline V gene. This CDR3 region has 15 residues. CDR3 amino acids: CASSQGQGGNQPQHF. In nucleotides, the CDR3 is TGTGCCAGCAGCCAGGGACAGGGGGGCAATCAGCCCCAGCATTTT.

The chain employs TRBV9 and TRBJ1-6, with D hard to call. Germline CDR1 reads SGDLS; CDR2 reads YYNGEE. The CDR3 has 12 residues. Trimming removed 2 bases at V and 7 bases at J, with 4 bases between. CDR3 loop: CASSVGNSPLHF. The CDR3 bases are TGTGCCAGCAGCGTCGGGAATTCACCCCTCCACTTT.

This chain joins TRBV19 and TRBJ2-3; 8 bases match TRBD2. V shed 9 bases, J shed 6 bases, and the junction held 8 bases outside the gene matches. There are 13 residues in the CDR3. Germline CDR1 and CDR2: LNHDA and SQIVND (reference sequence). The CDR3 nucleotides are TGTGCCAGCACGAGCGGGGGCTCGGATACGCAGTATTTT. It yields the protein CASTSGGSDTQYF.

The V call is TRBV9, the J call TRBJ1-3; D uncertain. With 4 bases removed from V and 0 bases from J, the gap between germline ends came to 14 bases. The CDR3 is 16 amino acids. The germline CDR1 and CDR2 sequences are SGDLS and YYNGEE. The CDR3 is CASSPTSDTSGNTIYF. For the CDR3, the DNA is TGTGCCAGCAGCCCCACGTCAGACACCTCTGGAAACACCATATATTTT.

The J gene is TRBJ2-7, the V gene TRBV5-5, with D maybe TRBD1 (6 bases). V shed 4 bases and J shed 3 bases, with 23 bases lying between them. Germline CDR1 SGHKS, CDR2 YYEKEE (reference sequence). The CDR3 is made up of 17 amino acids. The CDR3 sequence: CASSRMTRDRNLYEQYF. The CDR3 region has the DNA TGTGCCAGCAGCCGGATGACTCGCGACAGGAACCTCTACGAGCAGTACTTC.

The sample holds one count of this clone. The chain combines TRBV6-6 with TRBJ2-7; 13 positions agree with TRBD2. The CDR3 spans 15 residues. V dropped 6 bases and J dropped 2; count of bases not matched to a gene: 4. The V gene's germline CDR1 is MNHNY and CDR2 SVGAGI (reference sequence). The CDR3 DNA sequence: TGTGCCAGCAGCTCCACTAGCGGGAGGGCCTACGAGCAGTACTTC. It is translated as CASSSTSGRAYEQYF.

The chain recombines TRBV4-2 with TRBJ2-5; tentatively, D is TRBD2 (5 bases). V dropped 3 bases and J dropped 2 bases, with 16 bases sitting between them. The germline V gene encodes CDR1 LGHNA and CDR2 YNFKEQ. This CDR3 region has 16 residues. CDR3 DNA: TGTGCCAGCAGCCAGTCCGTGAGGCGGGCTCAAGAGACCCAGTACTTC. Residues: CASSQSVRRAQETQYF.

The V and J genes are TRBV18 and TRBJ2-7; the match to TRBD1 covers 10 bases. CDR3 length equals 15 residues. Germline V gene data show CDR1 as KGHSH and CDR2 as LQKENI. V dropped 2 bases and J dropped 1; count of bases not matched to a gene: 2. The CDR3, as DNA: TGTGCCAGCTCACCAAGGACAGGGGGGTCCTACGAGCAGTACTTC. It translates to CASSPRTGGSYEQYF.

The CDR3: CASSERDRNYEQYF. Here the CDR3 DNA reads TGTGCCAGCAGCGAGAGGGACAGAAACTACGAGCAGTACTTC. The chain has TRBV9 and TRBJ2-7, with 7 positions matching TRBD1. Germline V gene data show CDR1 as SGDLS and CDR2 as YYNGEE. V dropped 3 bases and J dropped 3; count of bases not matched to a gene: 6. The CDR3 is made up of 14 amino acids. The full variable domain, completed using reference TRBV9 and TRBJ2-7, is DSGVTQTPKHLITATGQRVTLRCSPRSGDLSVYWYQQSLDQGLQFLIQYYNGEERAKGNILERFSAQQFPDLHSELNLSSLELGDSALYFCASSERDRNYEQYFGPGTRLTVT.

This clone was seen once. The CDR3 loop is CASSLGAGSYEQYF. Here the CDR3 DNA reads TGCGCCAGCAGCTTGGGTGCGGGAAGCTACGAGCAGTACTTC. The V gene is TRBV5-1, the J gene TRBJ2-7, with D possibly matching TRBD2 (6 bases). Germline values: CDR1 SGHRS, CDR2 YFSETQ. V was pared by 0 bases and J by 3 bases, with 10 bases between. The CDR3 has 14 amino acids.

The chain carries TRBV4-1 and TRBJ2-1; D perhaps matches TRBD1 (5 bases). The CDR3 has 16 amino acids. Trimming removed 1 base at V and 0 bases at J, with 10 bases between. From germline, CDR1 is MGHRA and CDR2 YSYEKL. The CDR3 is CASSQGLQGSYNEQFF. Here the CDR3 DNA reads TGCGCCAGCAGCCAAGGTTTGCAGGGCTCCTACAATGAGCAGTTCTTC.

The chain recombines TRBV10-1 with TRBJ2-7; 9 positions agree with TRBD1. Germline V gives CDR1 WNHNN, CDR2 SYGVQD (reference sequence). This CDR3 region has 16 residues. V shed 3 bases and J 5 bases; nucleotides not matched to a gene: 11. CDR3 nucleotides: TGCGCCAGCAGTGACCTACCGGGACAGGGAACCCACGAGCAGTACTTC. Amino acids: CASSDLPGQGTHEQYF.

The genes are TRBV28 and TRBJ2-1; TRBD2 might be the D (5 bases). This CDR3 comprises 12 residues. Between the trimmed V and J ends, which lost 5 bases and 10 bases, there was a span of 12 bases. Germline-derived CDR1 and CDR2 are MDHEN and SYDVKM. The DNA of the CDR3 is TGTGCCAGCAGTATAAAGCGGTGGGAGCAGTTCTTC. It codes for CASSIKRWEQFF.

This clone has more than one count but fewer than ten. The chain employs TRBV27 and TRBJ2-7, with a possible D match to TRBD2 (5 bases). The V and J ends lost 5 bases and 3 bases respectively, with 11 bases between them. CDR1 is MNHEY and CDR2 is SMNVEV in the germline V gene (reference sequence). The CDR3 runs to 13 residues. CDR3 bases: TGTGCCAGCAGTGTCGGGGAAGACTACGAGCAGTACTTC. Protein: CASSVGEDYEQYF.

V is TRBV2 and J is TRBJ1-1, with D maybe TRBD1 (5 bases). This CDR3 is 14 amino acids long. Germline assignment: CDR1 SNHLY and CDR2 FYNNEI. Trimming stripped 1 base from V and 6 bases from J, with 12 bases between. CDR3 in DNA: TGTGCCAGCAGTGAAGAGGGGCGATTGGCTGAAGCTTTCTTT. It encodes CASSEEGRLAEAFF.

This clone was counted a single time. The CDR3 sequence is CASSLEAGPREQYF. The CDR3 DNA follows: TGCGCCAGCAGCTTGGAGGCGGGACCCAGGGAGCAGTACTTC. J is TRBJ2-7 and V is TRBV5-1; D is perhaps TRBD2 (6 bases). Germline-derived CDR1 and CDR2 are SGHRS and YFSETQ. The V end lost 0 bases, the J end lost 7 bases, and 14 bases lay between the germline ends. This CDR3 has 14 residues.

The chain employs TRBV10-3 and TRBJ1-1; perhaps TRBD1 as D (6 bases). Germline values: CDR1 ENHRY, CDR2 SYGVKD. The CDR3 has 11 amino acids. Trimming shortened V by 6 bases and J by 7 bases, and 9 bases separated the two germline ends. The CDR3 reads CAIRETGEAFF. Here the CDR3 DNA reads TGTGCCATCAGGGAGACAGGTGAAGCTTTCTTT.

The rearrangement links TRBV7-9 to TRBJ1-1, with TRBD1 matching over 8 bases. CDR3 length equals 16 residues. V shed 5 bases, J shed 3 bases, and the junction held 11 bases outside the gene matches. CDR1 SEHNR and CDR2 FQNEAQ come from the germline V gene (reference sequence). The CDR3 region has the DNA TGTGCCAGCAGCCGTTACCAGGGGGCGCGTGACACTGAAGCTTTCTTT. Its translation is CASSRYQGARDTEAFF.